Listed below are T cell receptor beta chains from one sample, sequenced in a study of CD8 T cells in ankylosing spondylitis. One entry per CDR3 protein results from TCRdb running MiXCR on the 5' RACE reads. The top ten hold about 14% of the sample, which has roughly 160,000 distinct CDR3 sequences, roughly 10% seen once. The sequencing sample was made of blood, either unsorted or a sorted T cell fraction (not recorded which). These receptors came from a female donor with ankylosing spondylitis or in good health (not recorded which). Both conserved end residues are part of each CDR3. Each record gives: J gene, clone size, D gene, V gene, CDR3 protein, CDR3 DNA. D genes are given only for firm matches. Some rows mark clone size as missing; the rest say once, few, many or name a class of expanded clone.

j_call: TRBJ2-7; clone_size: -; d_call: TRBD1; v_call: TRBV27; cdr3_aa: CASSAGQGFYEQYF; cdr3_nt: TGTGCCAGCAGTGCAGGACAGGGCTTCTACGAGCAGTACTTC
j_call: TRBJ2-1; clone_size: -; d_call: -; v_call: TRBV10-3; cdr3_aa: CAISELGGVSYNEQFF; cdr3_nt: TGTGCCATCAGTGAGCTAGGAGGTGTTTCCTACAATGAGCAGTTCTTC
j_call: TRBJ1-3; clone_size: many; d_call: TRBD1; v_call: TRBV12-3/TRBV12-4; cdr3_aa: CASSTTGGGNTIYF; cdr3_nt: TGTGCCAGCAGTACGACAGGGGGTGGAAACACCATATATTTT
j_call: TRBJ1-1; clone_size: few; d_call: TRBD1; v_call: TRBV9; cdr3_aa: CASSEQGAYTEAFF; cdr3_nt: TGTGCCAGCAGCGAACAGGGGGCTTACACTGAAGCTTTCTTT
j_call: TRBJ2-7; clone_size: many; d_call: TRBD1; v_call: TRBV12-3/TRBV12-4; cdr3_aa: CASSSTGGLDEQYF; cdr3_nt: TGTGCCAGCAGTTCTACAGGGGGATTGGACGAGCAGTACTTC
j_call: TRBJ2-1; clone_size: once; d_call: -; v_call: TRBV15; cdr3_aa: CATSSTLFESSYNEQFF; cdr3_nt: TGTGCCACCAGCAGTACCCTATTTGAGAGCTCCTACAATGAGCAGTTCTTC
j_call: TRBJ2-1; clone_size: many; d_call: -; v_call: TRBV13; cdr3_aa: CASSLQTTRADEQFF; cdr3_nt: TGTGCCAGCAGCTTACAAACTACCAGAGCGGATGAGCAGTTCTTC
j_call: TRBJ1-6; clone_size: few; d_call: -; v_call: TRBV4-1; cdr3_aa: CASSQGVGNSPLHF; cdr3_nt: TGCGCCAGCAGCCAAGGTGTGGGAAATTCACCCCTCCACTTT
j_call: TRBJ1-2; clone_size: -; d_call: -; v_call: TRBV10-3; cdr3_aa: CAISVPTGGDYGYTF; cdr3_nt: TGTGCCATCAGTGTGCCGACGGGGGGAGACTATGGCTACACCTTC
j_call: TRBJ2-1; clone_size: -; d_call: -; v_call: TRBV2; cdr3_aa: CASTWLASRNEQFF; cdr3_nt: TGTGCCAGCACTTGGCTAGCTTCCCGGAATGAGCAGTTCTTC
j_call: TRBJ2-5; clone_size: few; d_call: -; v_call: TRBV6-1; cdr3_aa: CANRRPGPTVVETQYF; cdr3_nt: TGTGCCAACCGTCGTCCGGGACCCACGGTCGTGGAGACCCAGTACTTC
j_call: TRBJ2-5; clone_size: many; d_call: -; v_call: TRBV9; cdr3_aa: CASSVSGLQETQYF; cdr3_nt: TGTGCCAGCAGCGTCTCCGGGTTGCAAGAGACCCAGTACTTC
j_call: TRBJ2-7; clone_size: -; d_call: -; v_call: TRBV4-3; cdr3_aa: CASSPRAWREQYF; cdr3_nt: TGCGCCAGCAGCCCTAGGGCTTGGCGCGAGCAGTACTTC
j_call: TRBJ2-1; clone_size: few; d_call: -; v_call: TRBV30; cdr3_aa: CAWAGSSEQFF; cdr3_nt: TGTGCCTGGGCAGGGTCGAGTGAGCAGTTCTTC
j_call: TRBJ1-2; clone_size: few; d_call: TRBD1; v_call: TRBV10-3; cdr3_aa: CAISENTGGGYGYTF; cdr3_nt: TGTGCCATCAGTGAAAATACAGGGGGGGGGTATGGCTACACCTTC
j_call: TRBJ2-7; clone_size: -; d_call: -; v_call: TRBV11-2; cdr3_aa: CASSFGTRPYEQYF; cdr3_nt: TGTGCCAGCAGCTTTGGGACTCGCCCCTACGAGCAGTACTTC
j_call: TRBJ1-2; clone_size: few; d_call: TRBD1; v_call: TRBV27; cdr3_aa: CASSQTGNGYTF; cdr3_nt: TGTGCCAGCAGCCAGACAGGGAATGGCTACACCTTC